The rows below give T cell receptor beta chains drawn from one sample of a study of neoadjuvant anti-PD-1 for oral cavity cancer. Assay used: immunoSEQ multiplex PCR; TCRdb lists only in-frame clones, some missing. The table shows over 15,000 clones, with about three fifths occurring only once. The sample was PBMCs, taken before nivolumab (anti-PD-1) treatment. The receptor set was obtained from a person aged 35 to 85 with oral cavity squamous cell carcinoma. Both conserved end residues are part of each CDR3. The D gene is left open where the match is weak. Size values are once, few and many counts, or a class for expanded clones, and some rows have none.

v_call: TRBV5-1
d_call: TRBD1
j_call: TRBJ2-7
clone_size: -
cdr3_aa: CASSLGTGEDYEQYF
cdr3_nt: TGCGCCAGCAGCTTGGGGACAGGGGAAGACTACGAGCAGTACTTC

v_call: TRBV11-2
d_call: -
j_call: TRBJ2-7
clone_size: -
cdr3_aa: CASSSSGPYEQYF
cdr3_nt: TGTGCCAGCAGCTCAAGCGGGCCCTACGAGCAGTACTTC

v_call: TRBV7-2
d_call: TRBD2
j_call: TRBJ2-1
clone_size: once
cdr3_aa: CASSFRMSGSSGEQFF
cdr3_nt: TGTGCCAGCAGCTTCCGAATGAGCGGGAGTAGTGGGGAGCAGTTCTTC

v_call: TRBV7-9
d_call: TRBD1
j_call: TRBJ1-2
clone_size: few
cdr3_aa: CASSGSQGASSKGYTF
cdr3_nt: TGTGCCAGCAGCGGCAGCCAGGGGGCCTCGTCGAAGGGCTACACCTTC

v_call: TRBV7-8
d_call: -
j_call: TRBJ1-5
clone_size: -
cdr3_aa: CASSLANSGLNQPQHF
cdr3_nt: TGTGCCAGCAGCTTAGCGAACTCAGGGCTCAATCAGCCCCAGCATTTT

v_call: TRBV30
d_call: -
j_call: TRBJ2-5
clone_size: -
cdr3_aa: CAWEGQRAKWTQYF
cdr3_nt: TGTGCCTGGGAGGGCCAACGGGCCAAGTGGACCCAGTACTTC

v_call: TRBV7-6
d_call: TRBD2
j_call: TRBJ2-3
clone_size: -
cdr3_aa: CASSSSGVTDTQYF
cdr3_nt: TGTGCCAGCAGCTCTAGCGGGGTTACAGATACGCAGTATTTT

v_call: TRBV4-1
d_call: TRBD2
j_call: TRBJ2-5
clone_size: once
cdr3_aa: CASSLRLAGGRETQYF
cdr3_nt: TGCGCCAGCAGCCTCAGACTAGCGGGAGGGCGGGAGACCCAGTACTTC

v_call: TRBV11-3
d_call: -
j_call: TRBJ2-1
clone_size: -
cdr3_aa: CASSLDPGAYNEQFF
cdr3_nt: TGTGCCAGCAGCTTAGACCCAGGGGCCTACAATGAGCAGTTCTTC

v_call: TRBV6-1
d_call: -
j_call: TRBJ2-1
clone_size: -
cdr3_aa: CASRDPSSYNEQFF
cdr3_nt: TGTGCCAGCAGGGACCCCAGCTCCTACAATGAGCAGTTCTTC

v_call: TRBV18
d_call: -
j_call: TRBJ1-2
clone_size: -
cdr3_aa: CASSPKAGAAYGYTF
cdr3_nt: TGTGCCAGCTCACCAAAGGCAGGGGCGGCCTATGGCTACACCTTC

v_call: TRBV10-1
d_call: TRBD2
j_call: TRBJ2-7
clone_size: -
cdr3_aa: CASSESKREGSYEQYF
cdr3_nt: TGCGCCAGCAGTGAGTCGAAGCGGGAGGGCTCCTACGAGCAGTACTTC

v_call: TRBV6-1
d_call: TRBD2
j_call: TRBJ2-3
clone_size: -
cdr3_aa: CASSLAGEADTQYF
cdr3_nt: TGTGCCAGCAGTCTAGCGGGAGAAGCAGATACGCAGTATTTT

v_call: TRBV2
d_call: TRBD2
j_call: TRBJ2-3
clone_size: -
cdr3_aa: CASRAGSGTSSTDTQYF
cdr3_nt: TGTGCCAGCAGAGCCGGGAGCGGGACTTCTAGCACAGATACGCAGTATTTT

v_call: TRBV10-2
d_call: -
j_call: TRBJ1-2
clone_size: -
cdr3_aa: CASSDSGGPGYTF
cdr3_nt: TGCGCCAGCAGTGACTCCGGGGGCCCAGGCTACACCTTC

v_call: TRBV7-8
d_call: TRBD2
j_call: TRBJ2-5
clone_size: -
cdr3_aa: CASSRRTSGGPQETQYF
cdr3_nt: TGTGCCAGCAGCCGACGGACTAGCGGGGGACCCCAAGAGACCCAGTACTTC